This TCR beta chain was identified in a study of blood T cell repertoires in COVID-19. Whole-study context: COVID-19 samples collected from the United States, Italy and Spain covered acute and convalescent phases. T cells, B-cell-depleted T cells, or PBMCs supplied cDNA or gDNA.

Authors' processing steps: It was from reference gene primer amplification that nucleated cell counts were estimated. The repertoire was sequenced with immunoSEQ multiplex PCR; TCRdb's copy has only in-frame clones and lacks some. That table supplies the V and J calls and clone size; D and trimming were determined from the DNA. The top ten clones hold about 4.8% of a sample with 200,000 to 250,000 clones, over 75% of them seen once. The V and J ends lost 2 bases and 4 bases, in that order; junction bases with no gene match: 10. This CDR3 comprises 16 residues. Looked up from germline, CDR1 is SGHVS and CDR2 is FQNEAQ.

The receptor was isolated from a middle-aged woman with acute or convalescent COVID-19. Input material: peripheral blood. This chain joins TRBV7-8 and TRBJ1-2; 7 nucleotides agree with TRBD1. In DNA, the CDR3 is TGTGCCAGCAGCTTAAACGTGAGGGGGCCTGGCTATGGCTACACCTTC. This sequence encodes CASSLNVRGPGYGYTF.